The 10 T cell receptor beta chains below were found in one sample sequenced in a study of OX40 agonist ivuxolimab in advanced cancers. Libraries were prepared by immunoSEQ multiplex PCR; TCRdb keeps only in-frame clonotypes and omits some of them. This sample has 59,000 or so clones, with 87% found just once. The input for sequencing was CD4+ or CD8+ T cells sorted from blood, taken in a trial of the OX40 agonist ivuxolimab. The receptors originated from an adult with an advanced solid tumor such as melanoma, head and neck, liver or kidney cancer.

The DNA for the CDR3 is TGCGCCAGCAGCTTGGCCCCCCTCGGGAGGGACAATGAGCAGTTCTTC. The encoded protein is CASSLAPLGRDNEQFF. The chain combines TRBV5-1 with TRBJ2-1, with TRBD2 identical over 8 bases. Germline CDR1 and CDR2: SGHRS and YFSETQ. This CDR3 region has 16 residues. V was clipped by 0 bases and J by 5 bases; unmatched bases: 7.

The J gene is TRBJ2-1, the V gene TRBV9; 7 nucleotides align to TRBD1. Germline V lookup: CDR1 SGDLS, CDR2 YYNGEE. V lost 0 bases to trimming and J lost 9 bases; unmatched junction nucleotides: 3. The CDR3 is 13 residues long. CDR3 sequence: CASSVDWTGEQFF. Here the CDR3 DNA reads TGTGCCAGCAGCGTAGATTGGACAGGTGAGCAGTTCTTC.

The chain has TRBV7-6 and TRBJ2-1, with no clear D. V shed 5 bases and J shed 7 bases, with 12 bases lying between them. Germline CDR1 SGHVS, CDR2 FNYEAQ. CDR3 length equals 13 residues. CDR3 coding DNA: TGTGCCAGCAGCACCTGGGAACAAAATGAGCAGTTCTTC. Translation: CASSTWEQNEQFF.

The chain carries TRBV10-3 and TRBJ1-5; D is unclear. This CDR3 is 13 amino acids long. The germline CDR1 and CDR2 sequences are ENHRY and SYGVKD. V lost 6 bases to trimming and J lost 0 bases, with 6 bases between them. CDR3 region: CAISSYSNQPQHF. The CDR3 bases are TGTGCCATCAGCAGTTATAGCAATCAGCCCCAGCATTTT.

This chain links TRBV7-6 with TRBJ2-5; D is perhaps TRBD2 (6 bases). Germline V gene sequence: CDR1 SGHVS, CDR2 FNYEAQ. This CDR3 region has 14 residues. V shed 1 base and J shed 9 bases, with 15 bases lying between them. This CDR3 reads CASSLGLGPGAQYF. CDR3 sequence (DNA): TGTGCCAGCAGCTTAGGGCTGGGACCGGGAGCCCAGTACTTC.

This clone was seen once. V usage is TRBV4-2 and J usage is TRBJ2-2; D not certain. The germline V and J ends were trimmed by 4 bases and 0 bases, with 15 bases remaining between them. The CDR3 contains 17 residues. Per germline, CDR1 LGHNA and CDR2 YNFKEQ. This CDR3 is CASSRTLTGANTGELFF. CDR3 nucleotide sequence: TGTGCCAGCAGCCGAACTCTAACTGGCGCGAACACCGGGGAGCTGTTTTTT.

The chain has TRBV7-6 and TRBJ1-5; maybe TRBD1 (6 bases). Germline V CDR1 and CDR2: SGHVS, FNYEAQ. The CDR3 runs 15 residues. The V gene lost 5 bases and the J gene lost 2 bases, with 13 bases spanning the gap. The CDR3 loop is CASSPRGGGNQPQHF. The CDR3 nucleotides read TGTGCCAGCAGCCCAAGGGGGGGTGGCAATCAGCCCCAGCATTTT.

The rearrangement joins TRBV29-1 to TRBJ2-5; D is uncertain. Germline V gene sequence: CDR1 SQVTM, CDR2 ANQGSEA. The CDR3 spans 12 residues. Trimming took 7 bases from V and 3 from J, leaving 12 bases between them. Here the CDR3 reads CSAGVGKETQYF. The CDR3 nucleotides read TGCAGCGCTGGGGTAGGGAAAGAGACCCAGTACTTC.

The V and J genes are TRBV11-2 and TRBJ2-7, with D hard to call. Germline V gene lookup returns CDR1 SGHAT and CDR2 FQNNGV. With 0 bases removed from V and 1 base from J, the gap between germline ends came to 10 bases. The CDR3 is 15 residues long. The CDR3 loop is CASSLDRVRSYEQYF. As DNA, the CDR3 is TGTGCCAGCAGCTTAGATAGGGTCCGATCCTACGAGCAGTACTTC.

V gene TRBV9 combines with J gene TRBJ2-1; D is unresolved. The V gene lost 0 bases and the J gene lost 5 bases, with 12 bases spanning the gap. The CDR3 has 15 amino acids. Germline CDR1 is SGDLS and CDR2 is YYNGEE. In DNA, the CDR3 is TGTGCCAGCAGCGTAGAGTCGGGTTACAACAATGAGCAGTTCTTC. It encodes CASSVESGYNNEQFF.